This TCR beta chain is from a study of blood T cell repertoires in COVID-19 (dated by TCRdb to the early 2020s). At the level of the whole study: Samples covering the acute and convalescent phases of COVID-19 were provided by collaborators in the United States, Italy and Spain. Where available, HLA class I and class II types were taken from metadata supplied by the sample provider and were not determined by assay-based typing. A de-identified subject ID, COVID-19 status, age in years and sex were almost always included in the sample metadata. The repertoires were released in a freely available public database intended as a resource for research on the immune response to SARS-CoV-2. The samples were drawn from two sources: the first 160 participants of the ongoing ImmuneRACE study, and approximately 1,300 subjects contributed by 6 global collaborators. The prospective study material was composed of cDNA or gDNA derived from T cells, B-cell-depleted T cells, or PBMCs. Deeply sampled blood TCRbeta repertoires from subjects exposed to, actively infected with, or recovered from COVID-19 were included in the dataset. General findings and caveats noted by the study authors: Clinical and demographic metadata were provided uncurated, with the amount varying by source and participant.

The collaborating institutions used their own protocols to collect whole blood in K2EDTA tubes. Collaborator samples were shipped for TCRbeta analysis as frozen whole blood, isolated PBMCs, or DNA extracted from either sample type. Points on this clone: This receptor's antigen is unknown. One base away there is no much larger clone; base qualities are not given.

As encoded in the germline V gene, CDR1 is SGHRS while CDR2 is YFSETQ. V is cut by 2 bases and J by 5 bases, and the space between the germline ends is 16 bases. From the cysteine up to the phenylalanine, the CDR3 has a length of 15 residues. Kept here is only the CDR3 DNA, which spans 45 bases and is read in frame from base 1. TCRbeta CDR3 regions were amplified from genomic DNA by means of the immunoSEQ Assay, a bias-controlled multiplex PCR. The paper's data handling went like this. The number of nucleated cells in each sample was estimated by amplification of reference gene primers within the assay. To quantify the absolute abundance of each unique TCRbeta CDR3 rearrangement, sequence reads were collapsed and filtered. For each sample, productive Simpson clonality was calculated as the square root of Simpson's diversity index over productive rearrangements. As stored in TCRdb, this immuneACCESS dataset retains in-frame rearrangements with V and J assigned. A fraction of the clones does not appear; measured against another copy, unresolved V genes explain less than half of the discrepancy, and the remainder lacks a known reason. The V and J calls and clone size come from that table; D and trimming were worked out from the DNA. This sample has about 80,000 clones in its table, and around 90% of those were observed once. The ten largest clonotypes hold 8.3% of the sample.

The sequence was obtained from a man aged 25-45 years with acute or convalescent COVID-19. The sample comprised peripheral blood. The rearranged chain carries TRBV5-1 and TRBJ2-5; the best D guess is TRBD2, with 6 bases matching. The CDR3 reads as follows: CASSFGPGSEETQYF. The DNA is TGCGCCAGCAGCTTCGGCCCCGGGAGTGAGGAGACCCAGTACTTC.